Presented here are 11 T cell receptor beta chains from one specimen sequenced in a study of shared clonotypes between healthy human individuals. Method: immunoSEQ multiplex PCR; TCRdb's copy keeps in-frame clones and lacks some. This repertoire shows 2 million to 2.5 million clones, almost 96% found once; its top ten account for more than 0.1%. Source material: naive CD4+ T cells sorted from blood. Subset here: CD45RA+ positively selected. The source is a man younger than 35 in good health.

Turning to this clone: Other DNA sequences of this sample code for an identical CDR3. The chain joins TRBV18 to TRBJ1-5, with no clear D. Looked up from germline, CDR1 is KGHSH and CDR2 is LQKENI. The CDR3 length is 12 residues. Trimming shortened V by 4 bases and J by 4 bases, and 5 bases separated the two germline ends. The CDR3 loop reads CASSLPNQPQHF. Written as DNA, the CDR3 is TGTGCCAGCTCACTCCCGAATCAGCCCCAGCATTTT.

For this clone: The sample contains more than one DNA sequence encoding this CDR3. The CDR3 nucleotides read TGTGCCAGCAGTCCAAGCGGGGGCACAGATACGCAGTATTTT. Protein sequence: CASSPSGGTDTQYF. The chain joins TRBV25-1 to TRBJ2-3, with TRBD2 identical over 7 bases. Germline-derived CDR1 and CDR2 are MGHDK and SYGVNS. V was pared by 5 bases and J by 1 base, with 3 bases of the junction left unmatched. This CDR3 region has 14 residues.

The chain joins TRBV6-6 to TRBJ2-3; 7 nucleotides align to TRBD2. The V segment lost 2 bases and the J segment 4 bases; nucleotides outside the gene matches: 9. CDR1 is MNHNY, CDR2 SVGAGI, per germline (reference sequence). The CDR3 has 16 residues. The CDR3 loop reads CASSYPGSRGSDTQYF. CDR3 bases: TGTGCCAGCAGTTACCCCGGTTCGCGGGGGTCAGATACGCAGTATTTT.

CDR3 region: CASRSHSGGRNEQFF. CDR3 nucleotide sequence: TGTGCCAGCAGAAGCCACTCTGGCGGGAGAAATGAGCAGTTCTTC. The chain combines TRBV6-6 with TRBJ2-1, with 7 nucleotides matching TRBD2. V lost 6 bases and J lost 7; bases outside the gene matches: 12. Per germline, CDR1 MNHNY and CDR2 SVGAGI (reference sequence). The CDR3 is 15 amino acids.

The gene calls are TRBV6-1 and TRBJ1-2; D may be TRBD1 (6 bases). The CDR3 has 13 residues. Germline assignment: CDR1 MNHNS and CDR2 SASEGT. The V end lost 9 bases, the J end lost 4 bases, and 15 bases lay between the germline ends. CDR3 DNA sequence: TGTGCCAGTAGAGACAGGACTACCTATGGCTACACCTTC. Translating it yields CASRDRTTYGYTF.

The chain couples TRBV9 to TRBJ1-3; D ambiguous. Per the germline V gene, CDR1 is SGDLS and CDR2 is YYNGEE. V lost 0 bases, J lost 0 bases, and 13 bases lay in between. The CDR3 is 17 residues long. For the CDR3, the DNA is TGTGCCAGCAGCGTAGTACTACCGACGGCCTCTGGAAACACCATATATTTT. Translating it yields CASSVVLPTASGNTIYF. Full variable domain (remainder filled in from reference TRBV9 and TRBJ1-3): DSGVTQTPKHLITATGQRVTLRCSPRSGDLSVYWYQQSLDQGLQFLIQYYNGEERAKGNILERFSAQQFPDLHSELNLSSLELGDSALYFCASSVVLPTASGNTIYFGEGSWLTVV.

This chain joins TRBV6-1 and TRBJ1-4, with D perhaps TRBD1 (5 bases). The CDR3 consists of 15 residues. In germline, CDR1 is MNHNS, CDR2 SASEGT. V lost 4 bases and J lost 3, with 12 bases in between. The CDR3 nucleotides are TGTGCCAGCAGTGGATGGGGCATTTCTAATGAAAAACTGTTTTTT. Translation: CASSGWGISNEKLFF.

This clone was seen a single time. This rearrangement joins TRBV10-3 to TRBJ2-2, with D unclear. Trimming removed 6 bases from V and 8 bases from J, with 10 bases in between. CDR1 and CDR2 from the germline V gene are ENHRY and SYGVKD. The CDR3 is 12 residues long. CDR3 amino acids: CAIRTEPGELFF. CDR3 bases: TGTGCCATCAGGACCGAACCTGGGGAGCTGTTTTTT.

The rearrangement joins TRBV30 to TRBJ2-1; 7 nucleotides align to TRBD1. Germline CDR1 reads GTSNPN; CDR2 reads SVGIG (reference sequence). The junction had 9 bases not matched to a gene; V was cut back by 1 base and J by 3 bases. This CDR3 contains 16 residues. DNA of the CDR3: TGTGCCTGGAGTGCCCAACAGGGGCGCTTCTACAATGAGCAGTTCTTC. This encodes CAWSAQQGRFYNEQFF.

The rearrangement links TRBV5-1 to TRBJ2-3, with TRBD1 identical over 7 bases. J gave up 6 bases and V 3 bases, and 13 bases lay outside the gene matches. CDR1 and CDR2 (germline): SGHRS, YFSETQ. The CDR3 loop spans 16 amino acids. CDR3 sequence: CASSSGQAQARDTQYF. For the CDR3, the DNA is TGCGCCAGCAGCTCCGGACAGGCCCAGGCCCGGGATACGCAGTATTTT.

The chain couples TRBV7-2 to TRBJ2-1; D is perhaps TRBD2 (6 bases). The CDR3 is made up of 14 amino acids. V lost 3 bases to trimming and J lost 6 bases, with 12 bases between them. CDR1 is SGHTA and CDR2 is FQGNSA in the germline V gene. The CDR3 region has the DNA TGTGCCAGCAGCTTCCGGACTAAGGCCAATGAGCAGTTCTTC. Residues: CASSFRTKANEQFF.